These 10 T cell receptor beta chains originate from one sample sequenced in a study of blood T cell repertoires in COVID-19. Using immunoSEQ multiplex PCR, the repertoire was profiled, and TCRdb retains in-frame clones only, with some absent. The sample lists just under 350,000 clones, over 70% seen once, with approximately 3.1% in the top ten. Sample: peripheral blood. The receptors stem from a man aged 25-40 years with active or convalescent COVID-19.

The chain has TRBV5-1 and TRBJ1-6; tentative D call: TRBD1 (6 bases). V dropped 4 bases and J dropped 6 bases, with 17 bases sitting between them. The CDR3 runs to 16 residues. Germline values: CDR1 SGHRS, CDR2 YFSETQ. CDR3 region: CASSPQGQLSNSPLHF. Written as DNA, the CDR3 is TGCGCCAGCAGCCCGCAGGGGCAGCTTTCTAATTCACCCCTCCACTTT.

The J gene is TRBJ2-2, the V gene TRBV11-3, with a possible D match to TRBD1 (6 bases). Germline CDR1 reads SGHNT; CDR2 reads YENEEA. The V gene lost 5 bases and the J gene lost 5 bases, with 12 bases spanning the gap. The CDR3 runs 14 residues. The CDR3 DNA reads as TGTGCCAGCAGCCCCCCAGGGGAAACCGGGGAGCTGTTTTTT. Its translation: CASSPPGETGELFF.

This clone was detected only once. V usage is TRBV4-2 and J usage is TRBJ2-1, with no clear D. Germline CDR1 LGHNA, CDR2 YNFKEQ. This CDR3 has 17 residues. Trimming took off 3 bases at V and 4 bases at J, with 19 bases between the two ends. As DNA, the CDR3 is TGTGCCAGCAGCCATCGGCCGGTCCTCCAGAGGTACAATGAGCAGTTCTTC. As protein: CASSHRPVLQRYNEQFF.

The chain has TRBV5-5 and TRBJ2-3; 9 bases line up with TRBD2. The V gene's germline CDR1 is SGHKS and CDR2 YYEKEE (reference sequence). The CDR3 sequence is 17 residues long. In DNA form, the CDR3 reads TGTCCCACCAGCTCAGAAGGACTCGCGGGGGGGCGGGATACGCAGTATTTT. Translating gives CPTSSEGLAGGRDTQYF.

As regards this clone: This specimen includes other DNA sequences encoding the same CDR3. The rearrangement joins TRBV28 to TRBJ2-7; D is ambiguous. Trimming left V 2 bases short and J 4 bases short, with 3 bases between. The germline CDR1 and CDR2 sequences are MDHEN and SYDVKM. This CDR3 spans 11 amino acids. The CDR3 DNA reads as TGTGCCAGCAGTTTACGGTACGAGCAGTACTTC. As protein: CASSLRYEQYF.

Only one count was recorded for this clone. This sequence joins TRBV19 and TRBJ1-6; D gene ambiguous. The CDR3 extends over 15 amino acids. V lost 11 bases and J lost 0, with 14 bases in between. The germline V gene has CDR1 LNHDA and CDR2 SQIVND (reference sequence). CDR3 residues: CASGSGSSYNSPLHF. The DNA of the CDR3 is TGTGCCTCCGGATCCGGGAGCTCCTATAATTCACCCCTCCACTTT.

The chain combines TRBV30 with TRBJ1-2, with a weak D call TRBD1 (5 bases). Germline lookup yields CDR1 GTSNPN and CDR2 SVGIG (reference sequence). Trimming cost V 3 bases and J 11 bases, with 13 bases left between them. The CDR3 loop spans 11 amino acids. DNA for the CDR3: TGTGCCTGGAGGTGGGGCAGTCGGTACACCTTC. Encoded protein: CAWRWGSRYTF.

In DNA form, the CDR3 reads TGTGCCAGCAGCTTAGTTGGACACCCGAACACTGAAGCTTTCTTT. Its translation: CASSLVGHPNTEAFF. The chain joins TRBV11-3 to TRBJ1-1; the D gene is possibly TRBD1 (5 bases). CDR3 length: 15 residues. Deletions cut 1 base from V and 1 base from J, with 10 bases between. Germline V lookup: CDR1 SGHNT, CDR2 YENEEA.

The gene calls are TRBV19 and TRBJ2-1, with 9 bases that match TRBD2. This CDR3 has 14 residues. V dropped 5 bases and J dropped 5; count of bases not matched to a gene: 4. The germline gives CDR1 LNHDA, CDR2 SQIVND (reference sequence). CDR3 DNA: TGTGCCAGTAGTCCGGGACTAGCCAACAATGAGCAGTTCTTC. Its protein is CASSPGLANNEQFF.

This clone showed up just once. The V gene is TRBV28, the J gene TRBJ2-5; TRBD1 matches 7 bases. With 2 bases clipped from V and 2 bases from J, the junction kept 5 bases outside the gene matches. Germline CDR1 and CDR2: MDHEN and SYDVKM. The CDR3 is 15 amino acids. CDR3 sequence: CASSLLGQSQETQYF. The CDR3 DNA is TGTGCCAGCAGTTTACTGGGACAGTCACAAGAGACCCAGTACTTC.